The entry that follows covers one TCR beta chain sequence. The sample is drawn from a study of T cells of healthy individuals. TCRdb re-analysed the 5' RACE reads in MiXCR, keeping a single row per CDR3 protein. The sample holds around 79,000 distinct CDR3 sequences, roughly 5% seen once. The source is a female donor in good health.

The CDR3 nucleotides read TGCGCCAGCAGCTTCTCGGGTTGGGGCACTGAAGCTTTCTTT. As protein: CASSFSGWGTEAFF. The chain has TRBV5-1 and TRBJ1-1; no firm D call. From germline, CDR1 is SGHRS and CDR2 YFSETQ. V lost 2 bases to trimming and J lost 4 bases, with 12 bases between them. The CDR3 is 14 amino acids.